The sequence of this T cell receptor beta chain was determined in a study of T cells in Graves' hyperthyroidism and ophthalmopathy. General observations from the study: Blood also contained most expanded thyroid clonotypes above 0.001. Model output signaled ophthalmopathy a median roughly six months ahead of onset.

Amplification of TCR beta CDR3 regions used RNA as the template. HTBI primers were used for first-round RT-PCR of the TCR CDR3. TCRdb independently ran MiXCR on the multiplex PCR reads; one entry per CDR3 protein. The repertoire includes some 370,000 distinct CDR3 sequences, about 15% of them detected once, and 30% to 35% sits in the top ten. Exclusions: uncontrolled infection, other autoimmune disease, pregnancy, lactation. PBMCs were collected from a roughly 10 ml volume of fresh peripheral blood. This clonotype was seen many times. Its antigen is unidentified. Germline V gene sequence: CDR1 MDHEN, CDR2 SYDVKM. V was trimmed by 8 bases and J by 1 base, leaving 15 bases between them. The CDR3 extends over 14 amino acids.

The rearrangement uses TRBV28 and TRBJ2-7; tentatively, D is TRBD1 (6 bases). Source material: blood. The sequence derives from a woman aged 25 to 39 with Graves' hyperthyroidism that later progressed to Graves' ophthalmopathy. The CDR3 nucleotides read TGTGCCAGCTTAGGACAGCGGCTTTCCTACGAGCAGTACTTC. It codes for CASLGQRLSYEQYF.